This T cell receptor (beta chain) was documented in a study of breast tumors, draining lymph nodes, adjacent tissues. General study results and limits: Tumor T cell lymph node origin was a supported hypothesis, not proven.

The lymph nodes were axillary draining lymph nodes from breast cancer patients. A single record per CDR3 protein comes from TCRdb applying MiXCR to the multiplex PCR reads. The data contain 290,000 or so distinct CDR3 sequences, over 30% of them singletons. This clonotype was found a few times. The antigen is not known. A read error may be the cause here, since a much bigger clone is one base away. Germline CDR1 and CDR2: SGHAT and FQNNGV. This CDR3 spans 16 amino acids. Sequenced material: axillary lymph node tissue. The chain is built from TRBV11-2 and TRBJ2-1; tentatively, D is TRBD1 or TRBD2 (5 bases each). The receptor's source is a female donor with breast cancer. Some clones in this sample may be carry-over from other donors' samples. The CDR3 DNA reads as TGTGCCAGCAGCTCTAGAGGGGCAAGCTCCTACAATGAGCGGTTCTTC. Residues: CASSSRGASSYNERFF.